These 8 T cell receptor beta chains share one sample of origin, sequenced in a study of blood T cell repertoires in COVID-19. TCRdb keeps only in-frame clones here, not all; method: immunoSEQ multiplex PCR. The sample lists 200,000 to 250,000 clones, approximately 84% seen once, with 2.3% in the top ten. Sequencing was carried out using peripheral blood. These receptor sequences come from a woman between 55 and 75 years old with acute or convalescent COVID-19.

This chain uses TRBV7-9 with TRBJ1-2; unclear D gene. CDR1 is SEHNR, CDR2 FQNEAQ, per germline (reference sequence). The CDR3 is 13 amino acids. The V end was cut by 6 bases, the J end by 8 bases, with 16 bases between. CDR3 sequence reads: CASRRNAGIGYTF. In DNA form, the CDR3 reads TGTGCCAGCAGACGTAATGCGGGGATAGGCTACACCTTC. Together with reference TRBV7-9 and TRBJ1-2, the CDR3 gives the full variable domain: DTGVSQNPRHKITKRGQNVTFRCDPISEHNRLYWYRQTLGQGPEFLTYFQNEAQLEKSRLLSDRFSAERPKGSFSTLEIQRTEQGDSAMYLCASRRNAGIGYTFGSGTRLTVV.

This chain joins TRBV7-2 and TRBJ1-6; D is ambiguous. The CDR3 spans 14 residues. Germline V gene lookup returns CDR1 SGHTA and CDR2 FQGNSA. Deletions cut 7 bases from V and 0 bases from J, with 7 bases between. The CDR3: CASTLSSYNSPLHF. CDR3 in DNA: TGTGCCAGCACCTTGAGCTCCTATAATTCACCCCTCCACTTT. Together with reference TRBV7-2 and TRBJ1-6, the CDR3 gives the full variable domain: GAGVSQSPSNKVTEKGKDVELRCDPISGHTALYWYRQSLGQGLEFLIYFQGNSAPDKSGLPSDRFSAERTGGSVSTLTIQRTQQEDSAVYLCASTLSSYNSPLHFGNGTRLTVT.

The V call is TRBV27, the J call TRBJ1-2; unclear D gene. Germline CDR1 MNHEY, CDR2 SMNVEV (reference sequence). CDR3 size: 13 residues. V lost 6 bases and J 6 bases, leaving 14 bases between the germline ends. CDR3 sequence: CASRNPAGDGYTF. CDR3 nucleotides: TGTGCCAGCAGAAACCCTGCCGGGGATGGCTACACCTTC.

The chain uses TRBV6-5 and TRBJ1-5; TRBD1 might be the D (6 bases). Trimming pared 6 bases from V and 1 base from J, leaving 10 bases between. Germline V lookup: CDR1 MNHEY, CDR2 SVGAGI. The CDR3 consists of 14 residues. In DNA, the CDR3 is TGTGCCAGCAGCAACAGGGCGAGCAATCAGCCCCAGCATTTT. The encoded protein is CASSNRASNQPQHF.

This clone has just a few counts. This chain connects TRBV29-1 to TRBJ2-5; tentatively, D is TRBD1 (6 bases). Between the trimmed V and J ends, which lost 0 bases and 2 bases, there was a span of 7 bases. The CDR3 loop spans 13 amino acids. CDR1 is SQVTM and CDR2 is ANQGSEA in the germline V gene. CDR3 DNA sequence: TGCAGCGTTGAAGACAGGGGTCAAGAGACCCAGTACTTC. Protein: CSVEDRGQETQYF. The variable domain in full, completed from reference TRBV29-1 and TRBJ2-5, reads SAVISQKPSRDICQRGTSLTIQCQVDSQVTMMFWYRQQPGQSLTLIATANQGSEATYESGFVIDKFPISRPNLTFSTLTVSNMSPEDSSIYLCSVEDRGQETQYFGPGTRLLVL.

V usage is TRBV7-9 and J usage is TRBJ2-2; a possible D gene is TRBD1 (6 bases). Per germline, CDR1 SEHNR and CDR2 FQNEAQ (reference sequence). V was shortened by 5 bases and J by 5 bases, with 6 bases between the two germline ends. This CDR3 contains 12 residues. This CDR3 is CASSDRTGELFF. The CDR3 DNA sequence: TGTGCCAGCAGCGACAGGACCGGGGAGCTGTTTTTT.

This clone was seen a few times. The chain combines TRBV28 with TRBJ1-5; 11 nucleotides align to TRBD1. The CDR3 totals 15 residues. V shed 6 bases, J shed 3 bases, and the junction held 4 bases outside the gene matches. The V gene's germline CDR1 is MDHEN and CDR2 SYDVKM. The CDR3 sequence: CASRTDRGPNQPQHF. The CDR3 DNA reads as TGTGCCAGCAGGACGGACAGGGGGCCCAATCAGCCCCAGCATTTT.

V and J are TRBV10-3 and TRBJ1-1; the D gene is possibly TRBD1 (6 bases). Germline CDR1 ENHRY, CDR2 SYGVKD. The V end lost 3 bases, the J end lost 5 bases, and 19 bases lay between the germline ends. This CDR3 spans 16 amino acids. CDR3: CAISDPGTWGWTEAFF. CDR3 nucleotides: TGTGCCATCAGTGACCCCGGGACATGGGGGTGGACTGAAGCTTTCTTT.